Below are 32 T cell receptor beta chains sequenced from a single sample in a study of cytomegalovirus exposure and HLA in healthy donors. The PCR employed 60 Vbeta primers together with 13 Jbeta primers. TCRdb's copy holds only in-frame clones and misses some; the assay was immunoSEQ multiplex PCR. This table holds about 200,000 clones. The sequencing sample was made of PBMCs. The receptors were sampled from a girl between 2 and 10 years old in good health and CMV-seropositive.

The chain is built from TRBV6-1 and TRBJ2-1; 10 bases are a match to TRBD2. Per the germline V gene, CDR1 is MNHNS and CDR2 is SASEGT. J gave up 10 bases and V 3 bases, and 12 bases lay outside the gene matches. The CDR3 length is 16 residues. CDR3 nucleotides: TGTGCCAGCAGTGATTGGGGGGCTAGCGGGAGTCAGGAGCAGTTCTTC. It encodes CASSDWGASGSQEQFF.

The rearrangement joins TRBV5-1 to TRBJ2-2; 9 nucleotides align to TRBD1. Germline CDR1 reads SGHRS; CDR2 reads YFSETQ. The junction had 11 bases not matched to a gene; V was cut back by 2 bases and J by 3 bases. CDR3 length: 18 residues. The CDR3 DNA sequence: TGCGCCAGCAGCTTCGACGGGACAGGGAGGGAATACACCGGGGAGCTGTTTTTT. Its translation is CASSFDGTGREYTGELFF.

On this clone itself: Because the CDR3's place on the DNA is in doubt, the DNA is left out and the CDR3 is given as listed by TCRdb. The chain carries TRBV21-1 and TRBJ2-3; no DNA check was done on the table's D call, TRBD1. TRBV21-1 is a known pseudogene. The CDR3 spans 16 residues, counting both ends. This CDR3 is CASINWAQGATDTQYF.

The V call is TRBV28, the J call TRBJ2-5; a weak D match, TRBD1 (5 bases). Germline CDR1 is MDHEN and CDR2 is SYDVKM. The CDR3 is 15 amino acids. Deletions cut 3 bases from V and 2 bases from J, with 13 bases between. The CDR3 DNA follows: TGTGCCAGCAGTTTCAGGGCCGGCCTTCAAGAGACCCAGTACTTC. Translated: CASSFRAGLQETQYF.

The V call is TRBV11-2, the J call TRBJ1-1; 8 nucleotides line up with TRBD1. The CDR3 consists of 15 residues. Unmatched junction bases numbered 3, after V lost 2 bases and J lost 1 base. Per germline, CDR1 SGHAT and CDR2 FQNNGV. The CDR3 loop is CASSLQGARNTEAFF. The CDR3 DNA reads TGTGCCAGCAGCTTACAGGGGGCGAGGAACACTGAAGCTTTCTTT.

The chain is built from TRBV7-6 and TRBJ2-5; D ambiguous. Looked up from germline, CDR1 is SGHVS and CDR2 is FNYEAQ. This CDR3 is 13 amino acids long. V was trimmed by 3 bases and J by 0 bases, leaving 5 bases between them. The CDR3 spells CASSFLHQETQYF. The CDR3 coding sequence is TGTGCCAGCAGCTTCCTTCACCAAGAGACCCAGTACTTC.

V and J are TRBV29-1 and TRBJ1-1, with 7 bases fitting TRBD1. Germline V gene data show CDR1 as SQVTM and CDR2 as ANQGSEA. This CDR3 has 14 amino acids. The trim removed 6 bases at V and 1 base at J, leaving 8 bases unmatched. The CDR3 coding sequence is TGCAGCGTATCCCGGGACAGCGGGAACACTGAAGCTTTCTTT. Its translation: CSVSRDSGNTEAFF.

The chain employs TRBV7-9 and TRBJ2-7; TRBD1 matches 7 bases. CDR1 and CDR2 from the germline V gene are SEHNR and FQNEAQ (reference sequence). The CDR3 runs 12 residues. Trimming took 8 bases from V and 3 from J; bases not matched to a gene: 4. CDR3 coding DNA: TGTGCCAGCCGACAGGGAAACTACGAGCAGTACTTC. As protein: CASRQGNYEQYF.

The chain is built from TRBV5-1 and TRBJ2-5; 9 bases fit TRBD2. The germline V gene encodes CDR1 SGHRS and CDR2 YFSETQ. The CDR3 covers 15 residues. Germline trimming cut 2 bases from V and 4 bases from J; bases unmatched to any gene: 6. The CDR3 spells CASSFLAGLPETQYF. CDR3 nucleotides: TGCGCCAGCAGCTTCCTAGCGGGACTCCCAGAGACCCAGTACTTC.

The chain carries TRBV6-1 and TRBJ2-1, with TRBD1 identical over 10 bases. V was pared by 8 bases and J by 7 bases, with 5 bases of the junction left unmatched. Germline CDR1 reads MNHNS; CDR2 reads SASEGT. This CDR3 has 13 amino acids. In DNA, the CDR3 is TGTGCCAGCCAAAAGGACAGGGGGAATGAGCAGTTCTTC. Translating gives CASQKDRGNEQFF.

V usage is TRBV19 and J usage is TRBJ2-7; 10 nucleotides agree with TRBD1. Per the germline V gene, CDR1 is LNHDA and CDR2 is SQIVND (reference sequence). Losses at the gene ends were 6 bases for V and 3 bases for J; bases not matched to a gene: 11. CDR3 length: 16 residues. CDR3 in DNA: TGTGCCAGTAGCGCTGGGACAGGGGAAGGCGGCTACGAGCAGTACTTC. Its protein product is CASSAGTGEGGYEQYF.

J is TRBJ2-7 and V is TRBV13; 8 positions match TRBD1. Trimming cost V 2 bases and J 5 bases; bases outside gene matches: 26. This CDR3 spans 21 amino acids. Germline values: CDR1 PRHDT, CDR2 FYEKMQ (reference sequence). CDR3: CASSLSGGFSQAEYNPHEQYF. Here the CDR3 DNA reads TGTGCCAGCAGCTTATCAGGGGGCTTTAGTCAGGCGGAGTATAATCCCCACGAGCAGTACTTC.

V usage is TRBV28 and J usage is TRBJ2-7, with D maybe TRBD1 (5 bases). Germline-derived CDR1 and CDR2 are MDHEN and SYDVKM. CDR3 size: 14 residues. V gave up 7 bases and J gave up 0 bases, with 13 bases separating them. The CDR3 is CASKGVVSSYEQYF. CDR3 DNA sequence: TGTGCCAGCAAAGGGGTCGTGAGCTCCTACGAGCAGTACTTC.

This chain links TRBV27 with TRBJ1-1, with D possibly TRBD1 on 6 matching bases. Trimming removed 8 bases at V and 10 bases at J, with 23 bases between. CDR1 and CDR2 from the germline V gene are MNHEY and SMNVEV (reference sequence). The CDR3 totals 14 residues. This CDR3 is CASAVQGTHKLAFF. The CDR3 DNA sequence: TGTGCCAGCGCCGTTCAGGGGACCCATAAGTTAGCTTTCTTT.

The chain couples TRBV19 to TRBJ1-5; 7 nucleotides line up with TRBD1. The V gene's germline CDR1 is LNHDA and CDR2 SQIVND (reference sequence). Trimming cost V 6 bases and J 4 bases; bases outside gene matches: 9. This CDR3 comprises 15 residues. This chain's CDR3 is CASSRRQGHNQPQHF. CDR3 DNA: TGTGCCAGTAGCAGACGACAGGGTCATAATCAGCCCCAGCATTTT.

The chain combines TRBV29-1 with TRBJ1-1; a weak D match, TRBD1 (6 bases). V lost 3 bases, J lost 4 bases, and 12 bases lay in between. Germline assignment: CDR1 SQVTM and CDR2 ANQGSEA. This CDR3 contains 13 residues. CDR3 amino acids: CSVDRGVGTEAFF. The CDR3 region has the DNA TGCAGCGTTGACAGGGGAGTCGGCACTGAAGCTTTCTTT.

The V call is TRBV29-1, the J call TRBJ2-3; 11 bases fit TRBD1. The CDR3 loop spans 12 amino acids. Germline V gene lookup returns CDR1 SQVTM and CDR2 ANQGSEA. Here the CDR3 reads CGPGQGGDTQYF. DNA for the CDR3: TGCGGCCCGGGACAGGGGGGGGATACGCAGTATTTT.

The CDR3 sequence is CATSRDFGGEETQYF. The CDR3, as DNA: TGTGCCACCAGCAGAGATTTCGGGGGAGAGGAGACCCAGTACTTC. The chain joins TRBV15 to TRBJ2-5; possibly TRBD2 for D (6 bases). This CDR3 region has 15 residues. The germline V and J ends were trimmed by 0 bases and 5 bases, with 13 bases remaining between them. Germline V gene sequence: CDR1 LNHNV, CDR2 YYDKDF (reference sequence).

V and J are TRBV5-8 and TRBJ2-4; 7 nucleotides agree with TRBD1. J gave up 0 bases and V 4 bases, and 10 bases lay outside the gene matches. Germline assignment: CDR1 SGHTS and CDR2 YDEGEE. This CDR3 has 17 amino acids. The CDR3 sequence is CASSNSKTGVAKNIQYF. The DNA for the CDR3 is TGTGCCAGCAGCAATTCAAAAACAGGGGTAGCCAAAAACATTCAGTACTTC.

The chain couples TRBV27 to TRBJ2-1; 7 bases align to TRBD1. Germline assignment: CDR1 MNHEY and CDR2 SMNVEV (reference sequence). V lost 6 bases to trimming and J lost 3 bases; unmatched junction nucleotides: 5. The CDR3 covers 14 residues. The CDR3 DNA reads as TGTGCCAGCAGGACAGGGAGCCTCTACAATGAGCAGTTCTTC. Translated, it gives CASRTGSLYNEQFF.

This chain connects TRBV7-2 to TRBJ2-2; D ambiguous. Germline V gene lookup returns CDR1 SGHTA and CDR2 FQGNSA. This CDR3 comprises 17 residues. The V end was cut by 2 bases, the J end by 2 bases, with 15 bases between. The DNA of the CDR3 is TGTGCCAGCAGCTTATTCCTTTCCTCGACAAACACCGGGGAGCTGTTTTTT. Its translation is CASSLFLSSTNTGELFF. Based on the CDR3 plus reference TRBV7-2 and TRBJ2-2, the full variable domain is GAGVSQSPSNKVTEKGKDVELRCDPISGHTALYWYRQSLGQGLEFLIYFQGNSAPDKSGLPSDRFSAERTGGSVSTLTIQRTQQEDSAVYLCASSLFLSSTNTGELFFGEGSRLTVL.

This chain joins TRBV30 and TRBJ2-3, with unresolved D. This CDR3 region has 14 residues. V lost 1 base and J 1 base, leaving 9 bases between the germline ends. CDR1 is GTSNPN and CDR2 is SVGIG in the germline V gene (reference sequence). The CDR3 sequence is CAWSATSRTDTQYF. CDR3 in DNA: TGTGCCTGGAGTGCGACTTCCCGCACAGATACGCAGTATTTT.

The chain is built from TRBV6-5 and TRBJ2-7; D possibly corresponds to TRBD1 (6 bases). The CDR3 covers 14 residues. The germline V and J ends were trimmed by 7 bases and 2 bases, with 15 bases remaining between them. Per the germline V gene, CDR1 is MNHEY and CDR2 is SVGAGI. CDR3 nucleotide sequence: TGTGCCAGCATCCTCCAGGGGACCCCCTACGAGCAGTACTTC. Amino acids: CASILQGTPYEQYF.

The chain couples TRBV7-2 to TRBJ1-2; D is possibly TRBD1 (6 bases). The CDR3 length is 13 residues. Germline V gene lookup returns CDR1 SGHTA and CDR2 FQGNSA. Trimming pared 5 bases from V and 4 bases from J, leaving 11 bases between. CDR3 amino acids: CASSPDRPYGYTF. In DNA form, the CDR3 reads TGTGCCAGCAGCCCCGACAGGCCCTATGGCTACACCTTC.

V usage is TRBV28 and J usage is TRBJ1-5; 9 positions match TRBD1. This CDR3 spans 14 amino acids. Germline assignment: CDR1 MDHEN and CDR2 SYDVKM. J gave up 5 bases and V 4 bases, and 3 bases lay outside the gene matches. The CDR3 coding sequence is TGTGCCAGCAGTTCGGGACAGGGTGATCAGCCCCAGCATTTT. Translating gives CASSSGQGDQPQHF.

The rearrangement links TRBV6-4 to TRBJ2-3; the match to TRBD2 covers 9 bases. J lost 3 bases, V lost 5 bases, and 9 bases had no gene match. This CDR3 contains 16 residues. Germline CDR1 is MRHNA and CDR2 is SNTAGT. The CDR3 protein is CASSTLAGASTDTQYF. As DNA, the CDR3 is TGTGCCAGCAGTACTTTAGCGGGAGCCAGTACAGATACGCAGTATTTT.

The J gene is TRBJ1-1, the V gene TRBV7-2; tentative D call: TRBD1 (5 bases). Germline V gene data show CDR1 as SGHTA and CDR2 as FQGNSA. The CDR3 totals 17 residues. The V gene lost 2 bases and the J gene lost 0 bases, with 16 bases spanning the gap. DNA of the CDR3: TGTGCCAGCAGCTTACTCCCATTGGCGGGGCTGAACACTGAAGCTTTCTTT. Its translation: CASSLLPLAGLNTEAFF.

This chain links TRBV7-9 with TRBJ2-6, with TRBD1 matching 11 bases. This CDR3 spans 18 amino acids. J was trimmed by 2 bases and V by 5 bases; bases with no gene match: 8. Germline V gene data show CDR1 as SEHNR and CDR2 as FQNEAQ (reference sequence). The CDR3 coding sequence is TGTGCCAGCAGCCCACCGGGACAGGGGGGCCCTGGGGCCAACGTCCTGACTTTC. It translates to CASSPPGQGGPGANVLTF.

V and J are TRBV10-2 and TRBJ2-7; perhaps TRBD2 as D (5 bases). The CDR3 has 13 residues. Trimming removed 7 bases from V and 4 bases from J, with 14 bases in between. Germline CDR1 is WSHSY and CDR2 is SAAADI. The CDR3: CASTDGGLYEQYF. CDR3 DNA: TGCGCCAGCACCGACGGAGGCTTGTACGAGCAGTACTTC.

This chain links TRBV7-6 with TRBJ2-5; D gene ambiguous. The CDR3 contains 13 residues. Germline CDR1 reads SGHVS; CDR2 reads FNYEAQ. V was shortened by 1 base and J by 7 bases, with 10 bases between the two germline ends. CDR3 sequence reads: CASSLEVSGTQYF. As DNA, the CDR3 is TGTGCCAGCAGCTTAGAAGTTTCGGGGACCCAGTACTTC.

V usage is TRBV5-4 and J usage is TRBJ2-1, with 8 bases identical to TRBD2. The V segment lost 0 bases and the J segment 7 bases; nucleotides outside the gene matches: 9. The CDR3 has 16 residues. Looked up from germline, CDR1 is SGHNT and CDR2 is YYREEE (reference sequence). CDR3 DNA: TGTGCCAGCAGCTTGGCAGGTTTAGCGGGATGGAATGAGCAGTTCTTC. This codes for CASSLAGLAGWNEQFF.

The rearrangement uses TRBV27 and TRBJ2-7, with no clear D. Germline V gives CDR1 MNHEY, CDR2 SMNVEV (reference sequence). The CDR3 is made up of 14 amino acids. V was cut by 0 bases and J by 2 bases, with 8 bases left in between. CDR3 sequence (DNA): TGTGCCAGCAGTTTATCGTTGCGTGCCTACGAGCAGTACTTC. This gives the protein CASSLSLRAYEQYF.